The clone carrying this TCR beta chain was detected ten times or more. The antigen remains undetermined. With molecular barcodes, quantitative 5'-RACE was used to make the TCR beta libraries. TCRdb re-derived calls from the 5' RACE reads in MiXCR, one entry per CDR3 protein. The data hold about 500,000 distinct CDR3 sequences, with over 9.5% observed a single time. V dropped 2 bases and J dropped 5 bases, with 15 bases sitting between them. The germline gives CDR1 SGHTA, CDR2 FQGNSA. The CDR3 is 15 residues long. This specimen comes from a study of CD8 T cells in ankylosing spondylitis. Findings and caveats of the study: Characteristic of ankylosing spondylitis blood, it appeared, was a TCR beta motif comprising roughly eight highly homologous variants. The authors reported significant enrichment of disease-linked clones in matched ankylosing spondylitis synovial fluid. Reactive arthritis synovial fluid and blood were previously reported to contain some motif variants.

The sequencing input was blood, either unsorted or a sorted T cell fraction (not recorded which). The source of this sequence is a male donor with ankylosing spondylitis. This chain links TRBV7-2 with TRBJ1-2; TRBD1 might be the D (6 bases). This chain's CDR3 is CASSLSSGVGYGYTF. In nucleotides, the CDR3 is TGTGCCAGCAGCTTAAGTTCAGGGGTGGGGTATGGCTACACCTTC.